The 2 T cell receptor beta chains presented below share a single source sample, sequenced in a study of tumor and adjacent non-tumor tissue in lung cancer. RNA was extracted from bulk tissue without any cell sorting. This non-tumor lung sample came from over 3 cm beyond the tumor edge. The library came from three nested PCR rounds adapted from ARM-PCR protocols. TCRdb itself ran the multiplex PCR reads through MiXCR, one entry per CDR3 protein. The sample gives 60,000 or so distinct CDR3 sequences, about 63% of which show up once; roughly a third is in the top ten. The sequenced sample consisted of distant non-tumor lung tissue. The receptors here all came from a man between 65 and 85 years old with non-small cell lung cancer.

In regard to this clonotype: A much larger clone differs by one base, so this may be a read error. The V and J genes are TRBV6-1 and TRBJ1-4; D remains unclear. V dropped 7 bases and J dropped 5 bases, with 20 bases sitting between them. The germline V gene encodes CDR1 MNHNS and CDR2 SASEGT. The CDR3 totals 16 residues. The chain's CDR3 is CASMRIKLEKNEKLFF. DNA of the CDR3: TGTGCCAGCATGAGGATCAAGCTGGAAAAAAATGAAAAACTGTTTTTT.

On this clonotype itself: With a much larger clone just one base away, this may be a read error. The J gene is TRBJ2-7, the V gene TRBV30; 7 bases are a match to TRBD2. This CDR3 comprises 12 residues. Germline CDR1 GTSNPN, CDR2 SVGIG (reference sequence). CDR3: CVWNPSGYEQYF. The CDR3 nucleotides are TGTGTCTGGAACCCTAGCGGCTACGAGCAGTACTTC. Drawing the rest from reference TRBV30 and TRBJ2-7, the complete variable domain is SQTIHQWPATLVQPVGSPLSLECTVEGTSNPNLYWYRQAAGRGLQLLFYSVGIGQISSEVPQNLSASRPQDRQFILSSKKLLLSDSGFYLCVWNPSGYEQYFGPGTRLTVT.